This TCR beta chain was obtained from a study of OX40 agonist ivuxolimab in advanced cancers. Turning to the study itself: Patients received ivuxolimab, an agonistic anti-OX40 (CD134) antibody.

The CDR3 is 21 amino acids. J lost 8 bases, V lost 0 bases, and 19 bases had no gene match. Germline CDR1 and CDR2: LGHNT and FRNRAP. TCRdb's copy holds only in-frame clones and misses some; the assay was immunoSEQ multiplex PCR. In the table there are roughly 48,000 clones, roughly 82% of which are singletons. The V and J genes are TRBV12-5 and TRBJ2-1; 13 nucleotides line up with TRBD2. The sequence was collected from an adult with an advanced solid tumor such as melanoma, head and neck, liver or kidney cancer. The sequencing here drew on CD4+ or CD8+ T cells sorted from blood, taken in a trial of the OX40 agonist ivuxolimab. CDR3 in DNA: TGTGCTAGTGGTTTGGTAGTTTCCCGGTTTGGACTAGCGGGAGTGGGGGATGAGCAGTTCTTC. It translates to CASGLVVSRFGLAGVGDEQFF.